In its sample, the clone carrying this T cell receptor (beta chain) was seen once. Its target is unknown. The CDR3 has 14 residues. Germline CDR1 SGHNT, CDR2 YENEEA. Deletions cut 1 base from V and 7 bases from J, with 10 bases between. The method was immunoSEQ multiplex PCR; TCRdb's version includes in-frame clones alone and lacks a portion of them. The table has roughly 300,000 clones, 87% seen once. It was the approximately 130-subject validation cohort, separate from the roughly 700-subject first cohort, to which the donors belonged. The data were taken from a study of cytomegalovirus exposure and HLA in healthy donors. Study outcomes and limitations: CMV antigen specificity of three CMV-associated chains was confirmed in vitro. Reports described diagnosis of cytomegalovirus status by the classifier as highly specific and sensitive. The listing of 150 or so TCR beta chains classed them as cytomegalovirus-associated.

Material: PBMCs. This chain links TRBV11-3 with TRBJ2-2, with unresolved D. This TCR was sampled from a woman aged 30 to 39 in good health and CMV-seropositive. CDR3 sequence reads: CASSLGRNGGELFF. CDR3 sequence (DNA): TGTGCCAGCAGCTTAGGCAGGAACGGCGGGGAGCTGTTTTTT.